This record looks at one TCR beta chain sequence and its context. In the original workflow: The authors estimated nucleated cell counts from reference gene primer amplification. Generated by immunoSEQ multiplex PCR, the TCRdb table keeps only in-frame clones and is missing some. V and J calls plus clone size are reproduced from that table; the DNA served to infer D and trimming. The sample consists of around 190,000 clones, about 83% of them appearing once. This specimen comes from a study of blood T cell repertoires in COVID-19. About the study: Material from acute and convalescent COVID-19 was sourced from the United States, Italy and Spain. T cells, B-cell-depleted T cells, or PBMCs supplied cDNA or gDNA.

CDR1 is MDHEN and CDR2 is SYDVKM in the germline V gene. With 10 bases removed from V and 4 bases from J, the gap between germline ends came to 10 bases. The CDR3 is 12 residues long. The sample comprised peripheral blood. The sequence was collected from a human donor in a cohort sampled during active COVID-19. This chain joins TRBV28 and TRBJ1-4; D might be TRBD1 (5 bases). The CDR3 region has the DNA TGTGCCACGACGGGACTTAATGAAAAACTGTTTTTT. Protein: CATTGLNEKLFF.